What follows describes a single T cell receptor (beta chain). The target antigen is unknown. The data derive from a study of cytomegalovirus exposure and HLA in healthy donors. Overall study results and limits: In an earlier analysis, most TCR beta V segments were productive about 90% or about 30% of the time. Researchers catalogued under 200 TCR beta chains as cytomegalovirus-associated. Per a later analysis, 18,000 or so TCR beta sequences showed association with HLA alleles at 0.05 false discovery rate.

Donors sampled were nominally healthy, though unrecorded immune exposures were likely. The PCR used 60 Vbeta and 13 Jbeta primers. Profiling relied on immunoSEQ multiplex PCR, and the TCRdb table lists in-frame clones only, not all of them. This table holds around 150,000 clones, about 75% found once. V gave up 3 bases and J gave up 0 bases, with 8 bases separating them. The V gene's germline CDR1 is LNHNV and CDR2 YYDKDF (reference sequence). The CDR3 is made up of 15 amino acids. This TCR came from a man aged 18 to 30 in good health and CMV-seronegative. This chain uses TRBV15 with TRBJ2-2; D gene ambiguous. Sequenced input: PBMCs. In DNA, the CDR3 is TGTGCCACCAGCAGCACGCGCGCGAACACCGGGGAGCTGTTTTTT. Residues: CATSSTRANTGELFF.